The sequence of this T cell receptor beta chain was determined in a study of beta chain features in type 1 diabetes. This clone has only a few counts. Antigen unknown. Germline V gene sequence: CDR1 SGHRS, CDR2 YFSETQ. The CDR3 contains 15 residues. Trimming took off 0 bases at V and 1 base at J, with 10 bases between the two ends. General observations from the study: In type 1 diabetes patients, VDJ junctions had fewer insertions; deletions at these junctions were more frequent.

Of the isolated RNA, all was reverse transcribed, and so the sequenced material was expressed TCRB transcripts. Sequencing was performed with immunoSEQ multiplex PCR; in TCRdb, only in-frame clones are kept and a portion is missing. Of about 330,000 clones in the sample, 8% to 13% were seen once. The source material was naive CD4+ T cells from blood. The chain combines TRBV5-1 with TRBJ2-5; D is possibly TRBD1 (6 bases). This sequence originates from a woman aged 25-40 years in good health. The CDR3 DNA reads TGCGCCAGCAGCTTGGGGACAGAAATCCAAGAGACCCAGTACTTC. The encoded protein is CASSLGTEIQETQYF.